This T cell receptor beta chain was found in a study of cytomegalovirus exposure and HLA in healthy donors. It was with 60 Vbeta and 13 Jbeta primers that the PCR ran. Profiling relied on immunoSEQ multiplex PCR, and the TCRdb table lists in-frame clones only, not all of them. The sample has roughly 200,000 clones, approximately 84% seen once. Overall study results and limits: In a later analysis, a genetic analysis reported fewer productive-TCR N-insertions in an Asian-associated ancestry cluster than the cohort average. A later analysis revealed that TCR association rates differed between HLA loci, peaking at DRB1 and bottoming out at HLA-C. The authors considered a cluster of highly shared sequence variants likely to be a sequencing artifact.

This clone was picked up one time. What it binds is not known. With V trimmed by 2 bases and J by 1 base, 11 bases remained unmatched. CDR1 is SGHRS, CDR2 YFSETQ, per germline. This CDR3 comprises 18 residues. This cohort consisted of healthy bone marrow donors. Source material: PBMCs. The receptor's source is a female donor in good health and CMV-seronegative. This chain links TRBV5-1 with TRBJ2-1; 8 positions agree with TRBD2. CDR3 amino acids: CASSFGVASGFSYNEQFF. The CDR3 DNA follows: TGCGCCAGCAGCTTTGGAGTGGCTAGCGGGTTTTCCTACAATGAGCAGTTCTTC.